Sequencing of this T cell receptor beta chain was carried out in a study of cytomegalovirus exposure and HLA in healthy donors. Study-wide points: Accurate predictions that matched the HLA-A and HLA-B alleles of most subjects were reportedly made from TCR beta sequences.

PCR used 60 Vbeta primers and 13 Jbeta primers. Method: immunoSEQ multiplex PCR; TCRdb's copy keeps in-frame clones and lacks some. The table includes some 200,000 clones, over 60% detected once. With 8 bases removed from V and 7 bases from J, the gap between germline ends came to 18 bases. The germline V gene has CDR1 SEHNR and CDR2 FQNEAQ (reference sequence). This CDR3 has 13 residues. Note on this clone: Its antigen remains unknown.

Sequencing was performed on PBMCs. The chain couples TRBV7-9 to TRBJ2-7; perhaps TRBD1 as D (6 bases). This sequence was found in a woman aged 45-65 years in good health and CMV-seronegative. For the CDR3, the DNA is TGTGCCAGCCGGGACACATCCTCGGAGGAGCAGTACTTC. Translation: CASRDTSSEEQYF.